This T cell receptor (beta chain) originates from a study of somatic mutations in cytotoxic T cells in rheumatoid arthritis. Sequencing used immunoSEQ multiplex PCR; TCRdb keeps in-frame clones, though not all of them. The table records about 16,000 clones, roughly 74% of them present only once. This CDR3 comprises 18 residues. Trimming left V 2 bases short and J 0 bases short, with 16 bases between. Germline CDR1 reads MGHRA; CDR2 reads YSYEKL. On this clone: The antigen remains undetermined.

Study results and caveats: With age, CD8+ clonality increased in rheumatoid arthritis patients, whereas no such increase appeared in healthy controls.

The sequence derives from an adult with rheumatoid arthritis. What was sequenced was CD8+ T cells sorted from blood. The chain uses TRBV4-1 and TRBJ1-4; TRBD1 might be the D (6 bases). The CDR3, as DNA: TGCGCCAGCAGCCAAACCCCAACAGGGCTTGCAACTAATGAAAAACTGTTTTTT. Translating gives CASSQTPTGLATNEKLFF.